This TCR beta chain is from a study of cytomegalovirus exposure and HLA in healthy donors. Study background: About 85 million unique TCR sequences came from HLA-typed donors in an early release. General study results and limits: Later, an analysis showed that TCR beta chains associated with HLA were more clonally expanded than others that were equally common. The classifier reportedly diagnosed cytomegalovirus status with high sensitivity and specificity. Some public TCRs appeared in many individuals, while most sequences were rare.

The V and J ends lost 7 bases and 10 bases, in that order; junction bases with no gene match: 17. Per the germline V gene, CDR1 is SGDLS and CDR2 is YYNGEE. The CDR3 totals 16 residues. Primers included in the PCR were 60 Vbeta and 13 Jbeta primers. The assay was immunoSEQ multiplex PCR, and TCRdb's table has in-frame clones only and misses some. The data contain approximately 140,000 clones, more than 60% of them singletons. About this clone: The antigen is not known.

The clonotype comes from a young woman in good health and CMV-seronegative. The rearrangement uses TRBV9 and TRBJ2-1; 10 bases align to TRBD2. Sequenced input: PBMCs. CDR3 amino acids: CASRPQTLAGATEQFF. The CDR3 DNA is TGTGCCAGCCGACCCCAGACCCTAGCGGGGGCTACGGAGCAGTTCTTC. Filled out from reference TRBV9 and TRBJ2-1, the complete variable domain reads DSGVTQTPKHLITATGQRVTLRCSPRSGDLSVYWYQQSLDQGLQFLIQYYNGEERAKGNILERFSAQQFPDLHSELNLSSLELGDSALYFCASRPQTLAGATEQFFGPGTRLTVL.